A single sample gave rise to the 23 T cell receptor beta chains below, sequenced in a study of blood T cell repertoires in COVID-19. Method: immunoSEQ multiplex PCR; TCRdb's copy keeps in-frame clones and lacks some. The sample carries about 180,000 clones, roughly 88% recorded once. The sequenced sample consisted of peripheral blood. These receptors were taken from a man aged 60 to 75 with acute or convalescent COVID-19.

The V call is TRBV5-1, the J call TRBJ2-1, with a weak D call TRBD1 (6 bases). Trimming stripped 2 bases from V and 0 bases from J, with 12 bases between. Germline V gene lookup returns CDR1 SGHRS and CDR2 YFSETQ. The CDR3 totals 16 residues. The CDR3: CASSFGDRSSYNEQFF. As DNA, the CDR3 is TGCGCCAGCAGCTTCGGAGACAGGAGCTCCTACAATGAGCAGTTCTTC.

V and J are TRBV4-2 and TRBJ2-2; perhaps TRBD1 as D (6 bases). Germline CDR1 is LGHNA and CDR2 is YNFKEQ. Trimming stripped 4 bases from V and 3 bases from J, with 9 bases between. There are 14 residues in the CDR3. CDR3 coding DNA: TGTGCCAGCAGCCGGGGACACGACACCGGGGAGCTGTTTTTT. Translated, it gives CASSRGHDTGELFF.

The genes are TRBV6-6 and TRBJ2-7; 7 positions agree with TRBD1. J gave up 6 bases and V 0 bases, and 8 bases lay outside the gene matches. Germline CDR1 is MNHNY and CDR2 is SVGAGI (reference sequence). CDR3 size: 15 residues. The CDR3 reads CASSYSSPGQREQYF. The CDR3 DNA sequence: TGTGCCAGCAGTTACTCGAGCCCGGGACAGCGCGAGCAGTACTTC.

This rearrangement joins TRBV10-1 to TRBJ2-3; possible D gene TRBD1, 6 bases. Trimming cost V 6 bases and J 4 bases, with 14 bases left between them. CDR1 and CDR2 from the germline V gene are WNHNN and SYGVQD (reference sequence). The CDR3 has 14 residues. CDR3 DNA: TGCGCCAGCAGGGGGACACCGGATCCAGATACGCAGTATTTT. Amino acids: CASRGTPDPDTQYF.

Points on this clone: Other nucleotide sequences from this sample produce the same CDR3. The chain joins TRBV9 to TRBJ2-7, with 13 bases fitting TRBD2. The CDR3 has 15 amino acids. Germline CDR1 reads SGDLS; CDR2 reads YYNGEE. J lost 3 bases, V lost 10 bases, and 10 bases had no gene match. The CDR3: CAGLPGLAGLYEQYF. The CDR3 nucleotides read TGTGCCGGACTCCCGGGACTAGCGGGGCTCTACGAGCAGTACTTC.

In DNA, the CDR3 is TGCAGCGTTGAGCCTCAGTCCATCCCTGAAGCTTTCTTT. This codes for CSVEPQSIPEAFF. The V and J genes are TRBV29-1 and TRBJ1-1; no reliable D call. V lost 3 bases and J 6 bases, leaving 14 bases between the germline ends. The germline V gene encodes CDR1 SQVTM and CDR2 ANQGSEA. The CDR3 consists of 13 residues. Combining the CDR3 with reference TRBV29-1 and TRBJ1-1 gives the whole variable domain SAVISQKPSRDICQRGTSLTIQCQVDSQVTMMFWYRQQPGQSLTLIATANQGSEATYESGFVIDKFPISRPNLTFSTLTVSNMSPEDSSIYLCSVEPQSIPEAFFGQGTRLTVV.

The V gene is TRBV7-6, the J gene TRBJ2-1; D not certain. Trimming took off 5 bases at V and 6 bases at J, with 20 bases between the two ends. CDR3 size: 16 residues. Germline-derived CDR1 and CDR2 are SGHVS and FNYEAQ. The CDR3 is CASSVRRRTTINEQFF. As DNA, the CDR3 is TGTGCCAGCAGCGTTCGACGGCGAACAACTATCAATGAGCAGTTCTTC.

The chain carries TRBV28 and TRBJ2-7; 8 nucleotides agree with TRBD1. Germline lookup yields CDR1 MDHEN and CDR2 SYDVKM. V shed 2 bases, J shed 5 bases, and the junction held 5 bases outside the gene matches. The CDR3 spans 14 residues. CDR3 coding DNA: TGTGCCAGCAGTTTACAGGGGGCGGGCCACGAGCAGTACTTC. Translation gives CASSLQGAGHEQYF.

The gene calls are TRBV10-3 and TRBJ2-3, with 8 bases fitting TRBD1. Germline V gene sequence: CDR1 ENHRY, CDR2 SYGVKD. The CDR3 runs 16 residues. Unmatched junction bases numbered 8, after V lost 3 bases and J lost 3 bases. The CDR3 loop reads CAISEVGQGETDTQYF. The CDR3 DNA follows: TGTGCCATCAGTGAAGTAGGACAGGGCGAGACAGATACGCAGTATTTT.

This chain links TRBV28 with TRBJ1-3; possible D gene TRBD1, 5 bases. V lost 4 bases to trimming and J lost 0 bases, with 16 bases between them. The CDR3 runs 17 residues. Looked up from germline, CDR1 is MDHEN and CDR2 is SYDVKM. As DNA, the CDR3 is TGTGCCAGCAGTTCAATAACGTTCGGGGGCTCTGGAAACACCATATATTTT. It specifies CASSSITFGGSGNTIYF.

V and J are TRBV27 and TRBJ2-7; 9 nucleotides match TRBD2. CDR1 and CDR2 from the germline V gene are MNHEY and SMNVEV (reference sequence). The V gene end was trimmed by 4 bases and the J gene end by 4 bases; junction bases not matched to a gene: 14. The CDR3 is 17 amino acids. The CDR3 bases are TGTGCCAGCAGTTACGGAAAACCGGGACTAGCTCAATACGAGCAGTACTTC. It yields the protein CASSYGKPGLAQYEQYF.

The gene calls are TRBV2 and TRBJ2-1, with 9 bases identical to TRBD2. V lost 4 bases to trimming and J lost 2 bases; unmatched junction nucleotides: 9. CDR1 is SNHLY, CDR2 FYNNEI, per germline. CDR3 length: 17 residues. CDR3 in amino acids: CASSAGLASSPYNEQFF. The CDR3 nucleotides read TGTGCCAGCAGTGCCGGACTAGCGAGCTCCCCCTACAATGAGCAGTTCTTC.

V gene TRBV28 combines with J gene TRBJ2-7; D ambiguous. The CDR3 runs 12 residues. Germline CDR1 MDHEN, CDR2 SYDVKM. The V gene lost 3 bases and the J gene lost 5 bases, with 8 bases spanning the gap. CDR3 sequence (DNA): TGTGCCAGCAGTTTCACGAGCCACGAGCAGTACTTC. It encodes CASSFTSHEQYF. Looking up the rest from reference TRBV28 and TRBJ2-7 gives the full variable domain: DVKVTQSSRYLVKRTGEKVFLECVQDMDHENMFWYRQDPGLGLRLIYFSYDVKMKEKGDIPEGYSVSREKKERFSLILESASTNQTSMYLCASSFTSHEQYFGPGTRLTVT.

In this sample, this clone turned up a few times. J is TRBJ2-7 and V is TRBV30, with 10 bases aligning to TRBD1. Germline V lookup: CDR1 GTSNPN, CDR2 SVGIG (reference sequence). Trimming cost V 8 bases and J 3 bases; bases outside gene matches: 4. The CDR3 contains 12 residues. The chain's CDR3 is CAGDRGFYEQYF. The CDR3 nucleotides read TGTGCCGGGGACAGGGGCTTCTACGAGCAGTACTTC.

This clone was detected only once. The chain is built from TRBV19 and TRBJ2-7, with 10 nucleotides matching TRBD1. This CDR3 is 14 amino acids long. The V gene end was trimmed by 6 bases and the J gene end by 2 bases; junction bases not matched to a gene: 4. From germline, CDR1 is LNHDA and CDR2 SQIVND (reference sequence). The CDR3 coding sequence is TGTGCCAGTAGCCGGGACAGGGGTACCTACGAGCAGTACTTC. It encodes CASSRDRGTYEQYF. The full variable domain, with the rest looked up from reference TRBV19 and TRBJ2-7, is DGGITQSPKYLFRKEGQNVTLSCEQNLNHDAMYWYRQDPGQGLRLIYYSQIVNDFQKGDIAEGYSVSREKKESFPLTVTSAQKNPTAFYLCASSRDRGTYEQYFGPGTRLTVT.

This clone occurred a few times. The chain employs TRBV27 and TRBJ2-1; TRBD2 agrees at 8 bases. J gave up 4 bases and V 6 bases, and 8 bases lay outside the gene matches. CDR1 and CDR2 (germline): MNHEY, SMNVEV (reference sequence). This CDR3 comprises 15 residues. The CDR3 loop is CASRYREGPYNEQFF. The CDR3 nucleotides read TGTGCCAGCAGATACCGGGAGGGGCCTTACAATGAGCAGTTCTTC.

In nucleotides, the CDR3 is TGCGCCAGCAGCTTGGACAGCGGAGGGTCCACGCAGTATTTT. The encoded protein is CASSLDSGGSTQYF. V is TRBV5-1 and J is TRBJ2-3; D possibly corresponds to TRBD2 (6 bases). This CDR3 has 14 amino acids. The V gene's germline CDR1 is SGHRS and CDR2 YFSETQ. The V and J ends lost 0 bases and 9 bases respectively, with 14 bases between them.

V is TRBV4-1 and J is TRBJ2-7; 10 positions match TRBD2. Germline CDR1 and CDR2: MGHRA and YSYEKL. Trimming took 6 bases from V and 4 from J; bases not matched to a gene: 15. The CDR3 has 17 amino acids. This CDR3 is CASRGQGAASGSYEQYF. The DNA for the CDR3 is TGCGCCAGCAGGGGGCAGGGGGCCGCTAGCGGGAGTTACGAGCAGTACTTC.

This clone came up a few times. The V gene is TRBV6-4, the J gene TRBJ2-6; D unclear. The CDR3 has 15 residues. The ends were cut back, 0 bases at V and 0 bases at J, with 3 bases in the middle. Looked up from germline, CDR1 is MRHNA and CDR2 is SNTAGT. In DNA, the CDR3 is TGTGCCAGCAGTGACTCTAGCTCTGGGGCCAACGTCCTGACTTTC. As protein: CASSDSSSGANVLTF.

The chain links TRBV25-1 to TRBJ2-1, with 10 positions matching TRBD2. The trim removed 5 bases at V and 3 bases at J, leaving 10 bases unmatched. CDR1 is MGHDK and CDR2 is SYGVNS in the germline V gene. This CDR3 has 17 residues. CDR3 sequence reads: CASSPGAGGSYYNEQFF. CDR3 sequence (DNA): TGTGCCAGCAGTCCAGGAGCGGGAGGGTCCTACTACAATGAGCAGTTCTTC. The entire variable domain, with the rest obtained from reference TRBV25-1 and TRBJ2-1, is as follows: EADIYQTPRYLVIGTGKKITLECSQTMGHDKMYWYQQDPGMELHLIHYSYGVNSTEKGDLSSESTVSRIRTEHFPLTLESARPSHTSQYLCASSPGAGGSYYNEQFFGPGTRLTVL.

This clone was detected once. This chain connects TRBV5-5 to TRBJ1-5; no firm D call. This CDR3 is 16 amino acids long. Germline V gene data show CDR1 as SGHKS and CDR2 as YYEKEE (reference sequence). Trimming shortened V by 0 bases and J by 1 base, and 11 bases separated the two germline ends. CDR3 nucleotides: TGTGCCAGCAGCTTGGCCTCAGGATCCAGCAATCAGCCCCAGCATTTT. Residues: CASSLASGSSNQPQHF.

The CDR3 bases are TGTGCCAGCAGCCTCCCGTACTTC. This translates into CASSLPYF. The chain uses TRBV7-9 and TRBJ2-5, with D unclear. This CDR3 has 8 amino acids. CDR1 and CDR2 (germline): SEHNR, FQNEAQ (reference sequence). The V end was cut by 5 bases, the J end by 13 bases, with 5 bases between.

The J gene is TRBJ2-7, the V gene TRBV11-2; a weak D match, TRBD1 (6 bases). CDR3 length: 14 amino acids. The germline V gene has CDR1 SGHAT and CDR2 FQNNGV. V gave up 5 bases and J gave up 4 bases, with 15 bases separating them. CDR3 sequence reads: CASSPSHRVYEQYF. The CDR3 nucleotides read TGTGCCAGCAGCCCGAGCCACAGGGTTTACGAGCAGTACTTC.